This T cell receptor (beta chain) is from a study of cytomegalovirus exposure and HLA in healthy donors. Study context: The study's early data release held roughly 91 million unique TCRs from HLA-typed donors. Notes on the study in general: TCR beta V- and J-gene trimming, according to a later analysis, was linked to a missense DCLRE1C variant.

The PCR had 60 Vbeta and 13 Jbeta primers. The method was immunoSEQ multiplex PCR; TCRdb's version includes in-frame clones alone and lacks a portion of them. The sample shows around 220,000 clones, 60% to 80% of them seen only once. For this clone: Antigen specificity is unknown.

Deletions cut 0 bases from V and 0 bases from J, with 9 bases between. The length of the CDR3 is 15 residues. CDR1 is KGHSH and CDR2 is LQKENI in the germline V gene. Sequences were obtained from PBMCs. V usage is TRBV18 and J usage is TRBJ2-7, with a possible D match to TRBD1 (5 bases). This receptor was obtained from a man younger than 35 in good health and CMV-seronegative. The CDR3 loop is CASSPPGHSSYEQYF. The DNA for the CDR3 is TGTGCCAGCTCACCACCCGGACACTCCTCCTACGAGCAGTACTTC.